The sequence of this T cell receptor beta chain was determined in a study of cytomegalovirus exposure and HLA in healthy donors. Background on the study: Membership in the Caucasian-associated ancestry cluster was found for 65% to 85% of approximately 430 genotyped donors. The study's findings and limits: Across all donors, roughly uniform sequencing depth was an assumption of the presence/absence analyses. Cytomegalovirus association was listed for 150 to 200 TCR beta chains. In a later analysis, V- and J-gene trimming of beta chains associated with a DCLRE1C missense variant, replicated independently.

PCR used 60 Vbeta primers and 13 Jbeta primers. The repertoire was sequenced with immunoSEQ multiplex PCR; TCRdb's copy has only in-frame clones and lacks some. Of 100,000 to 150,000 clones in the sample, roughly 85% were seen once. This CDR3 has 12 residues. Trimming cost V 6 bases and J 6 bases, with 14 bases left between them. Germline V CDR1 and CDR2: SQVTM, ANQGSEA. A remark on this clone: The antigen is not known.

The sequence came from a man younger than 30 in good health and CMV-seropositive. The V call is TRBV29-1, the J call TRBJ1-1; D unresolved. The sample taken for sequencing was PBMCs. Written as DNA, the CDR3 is TGCAGCGTAGAGGAGAGGTACCCTGAAGCTTTCTTT. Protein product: CSVEERYPEAFF. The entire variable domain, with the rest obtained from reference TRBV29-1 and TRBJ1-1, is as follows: SAVISQKPSRDICQRGTSLTIQCQVDSQVTMMFWYRQQPGQSLTLIATANQGSEATYESGFVIDKFPISRPNLTFSTLTVSNMSPEDSSIYLCSVEERYPEAFFGQGTRLTVV.